What follows are 18 T cell receptor beta chains derived from one specimen sequenced in a study of beta chain features in type 1 diabetes. Study-wide findings and caveats: Within each of all four CD4+ subsets, Type 1 diabetes patients had TCRB CDR3s that were moderately but significantly shorter.

The sequenced template was cDNA made from the entire isolated RNA. Profiling relied on immunoSEQ multiplex PCR, and the TCRdb table lists in-frame clones only, not all of them. This table has about 710,000 clones, 11% to 15% appearing once. Their recognized antigens are unknown. The sequenced sample was naive CD4+ T cells from blood. These TCRs come from a man younger than 30 with type 1 diabetes.

This CDR3 reads CASSLTGPSTGLDTQYF. The CDR3, as DNA: TGTGCCAGCAGCTTAACGGGGCCTAGCACGGGTCTGGATACGCAGTATTTT. This chain uses TRBV7-3 with TRBJ2-3; D might be TRBD1 or TRBD2, each matching 5 bases. Germline V gives CDR1 SGHTA, CDR2 FQGTGA. CDR3 length: 17 residues. Trimming shortened V by 0 bases and J by 6 bases, and 19 bases separated the two germline ends.

CDR3 protein: CASSLGLGDEQFF. The CDR3 DNA is TGTGCCAGCTCGCTTGGCTTGGGGGATGAGCAGTTCTTC. V usage is TRBV18 and J usage is TRBJ2-1; D may be TRBD1 or TRBD2 (5 bases each). The CDR3 has 13 amino acids. V was cut by 6 bases and J by 8 bases, with 14 bases left in between. The germline gives CDR1 KGHSH, CDR2 LQKENI.

Regarding this clone: The same CDR3 can be traced to other DNA sequences in this sample. This chain uses TRBV30 with TRBJ1-5, with D unresolved. Germline CDR1 and CDR2: GTSNPN and SVGIG (reference sequence). The CDR3 covers 13 residues. Trimming cost V 2 bases and J 0 bases, with 5 bases left between them. Written as DNA, the CDR3 is TGTGCCTGGAGTCTTAATAGCAATCAGCCCCAGCATTTT. Translation gives CAWSLNSNQPQHF.

The rearrangement joins TRBV7-9 to TRBJ1-6; D might be TRBD1 (5 bases). Germline CDR1 is SEHNR and CDR2 is FQNEAQ (reference sequence). This CDR3 comprises 14 residues. V lost 5 bases and J lost 7, with 12 bases in between. As DNA, the CDR3 is TGTGCCAGCAGCCCGACAGAGCCGAATTCACCCCTCCACTTT. Its protein product is CASSPTEPNSPLHF.

The J gene is TRBJ2-3, the V gene TRBV7-6; TRBD1 agrees at 8 bases. The CDR3 length is 15 residues. CDR1 is SGHVS, CDR2 FNYEAQ, per germline. V lost 4 bases and J lost 3; bases outside the gene matches: 6. The CDR3 sequence: CASSSMDRVTDTQYF. In DNA, the CDR3 is TGTGCCAGCAGCTCAATGGACAGGGTAACAGATACGCAGTATTTT.

There are a few counts of this clone. The rearrangement links TRBV5-1 to TRBJ2-7, with 7 bases aligning to TRBD1. Germline CDR1 and CDR2: SGHRS and YFSETQ. There are 14 residues in the CDR3. Trimming cost V 5 bases and J 0 bases; bases outside gene matches: 5. CDR3 DNA: TGCGCCAGCAGATCGGGGACAGCCTCCTACGAGCAGTACTTC. Translating gives CASRSGTASYEQYF.

The chain couples TRBV7-8 to TRBJ2-5; TRBD2 might be the D (5 bases). V dropped 4 bases and J dropped 2 bases, with 11 bases sitting between them. The CDR3 runs to 14 residues. Germline-derived CDR1 and CDR2 are SGHVS and FQNEAQ. The CDR3 nucleotides read TGTGCCAGCAGCTCCCCGGGAAGGCAAGAGACCCAGTACTTC. Translating it yields CASSSPGRQETQYF.

The chain is built from TRBV2 and TRBJ2-5; 7 bases match TRBD2. The J segment lost 9 bases and the V segment lost 1 base, leaving 5 bases of the junction unmatched. Germline V gene data show CDR1 as SNHLY and CDR2 as FYNNEI. The CDR3 length is 13 residues. In DNA, the CDR3 is TGTGCCAGCAGTGAAGAGGTAGCGGGCCCCCAGTACTTC. Its translation is CASSEEVAGPQYF.

In its sample, this clone was seen a few times. V and J are TRBV6-5 and TRBJ2-3, with 8 bases aligning to TRBD2. The CDR3 is made up of 13 amino acids. V shed 10 bases and J 3 bases; nucleotides not matched to a gene: 6. Per germline, CDR1 MNHEY and CDR2 SVGAGI. The CDR3 reads CATRGGKTDTQYF. CDR3 nucleotides: TGTGCCACCCGGGGGGGCAAGACAGATACGCAGTATTTT.

Here the CDR3 reads CASSKLGGRTDTQYF. CDR3 DNA sequence: TGTGCCAGCAGCAAATTAGGGGGCCGCACAGATACGCAGTATTTT. The gene calls are TRBV27 and TRBJ2-3, with 7 bases matching TRBD1. Germline CDR1 reads MNHEY; CDR2 reads SMNVEV (reference sequence). Trimming removed 6 bases from V and 1 base from J; junction bases left unmatched: 7. The CDR3 is made up of 15 amino acids.

This clone was seen many times. This chain connects TRBV14 to TRBJ2-3, with no clear D. This CDR3 comprises 14 residues. With 0 bases removed from V and 9 bases from J, the gap between germline ends came to 13 bases. Germline V lookup: CDR1 SGHDN, CDR2 FVKESK. The CDR3 here is CASSQETTIETQYF. CDR3 bases: TGTGCCAGCAGCCAAGAAACGACCATCGAAACGCAGTATTTT.

This clone was seen a handful of times. This chain joins TRBV30 and TRBJ2-7, with D uncertain. The CDR3 totals 12 residues. Germline values: CDR1 GTSNPN, CDR2 SVGIG (reference sequence). V was clipped by 5 bases and J by 0 bases, with 8 bases between them. The CDR3 nucleotides read TGTGCCTGGTCGGCAGGCTCCTACGAGCAGTACTTC. As protein: CAWSAGSYEQYF.

The chain employs TRBV14 and TRBJ2-1; 12 positions match TRBD2. CDR3 size: 17 residues. In germline, CDR1 is SGHDN, CDR2 FVKESK. V was pared by 2 bases and J by 6 bases, with 8 bases of the junction left unmatched. The CDR3 DNA follows: TGTGCCAGCAGCCAACTCCTAGCGGGGGGGCTCAGCAATGAGCAGTTCTTC. The encoded protein is CASSQLLAGGLSNEQFF.

The V and J genes are TRBV18 and TRBJ2-6; D unresolved. The CDR3 runs 15 residues. Germline loops: CDR1 KGHSH, CDR2 LQKENI. V was trimmed by 3 bases and J by 1 base, leaving 7 bases between them. DNA for the CDR3: TGTGCCAGCTCACCGATTGATTCTGGGGCCAACGTCCTGACTTTC. It translates to CASSPIDSGANVLTF.

This clone has only a few counts. The chain carries TRBV30 and TRBJ1-1; D call uncertain. Germline V gives CDR1 GTSNPN, CDR2 SVGIG (reference sequence). The V end was cut by 4 bases, the J end by 0 bases, with 24 bases between. This CDR3 is built from 18 residues. The CDR3 coding sequence is TGTGCCTGGAAAGGGTACGGGTTCCCTACGTTGATGAACACTGAAGCTTTCTTT. It codes for CAWKGYGFPTLMNTEAFF.

The rearrangement joins TRBV7-9 to TRBJ2-3; 7 bases align to TRBD1. This CDR3 comprises 16 residues. The ends lost 5 bases at V and 0 bases at J; junction bases unmatched: 8. The germline V gene has CDR1 SEHNR and CDR2 FQNEAQ (reference sequence). CDR3 residues: CASSAATGPSTDTQYF. CDR3 coding DNA: TGTGCCAGCAGCGCGGCGACAGGGCCGAGCACAGATACGCAGTATTTT.

The chain employs TRBV9 and TRBJ2-3, with D hard to call. The CDR3 sequence is 12 residues long. The germline V gene encodes CDR1 SGDLS and CDR2 YYNGEE. The V end was cut by 2 bases, the J end by 5 bases, with 6 bases between. Here the CDR3 DNA reads TGTGCCAGCAGCGTCTTAGGAGATACGCAGTATTTT. Its protein product is CASSVLGDTQYF.

This clone came up a few times. CDR3 bases: TGCAGCGCTTCAGGGGGAGATGGCAATCAGCCCCAGCATTTT. Protein sequence: CSASGGDGNQPQHF. The chain combines TRBV29-1 with TRBJ1-5, with 7 bases identical to TRBD1. V lost 7 bases and J lost 2; bases outside the gene matches: 8. CDR1 is SQVTM, CDR2 ANQGSEA, per germline. CDR3 length equals 14 residues.